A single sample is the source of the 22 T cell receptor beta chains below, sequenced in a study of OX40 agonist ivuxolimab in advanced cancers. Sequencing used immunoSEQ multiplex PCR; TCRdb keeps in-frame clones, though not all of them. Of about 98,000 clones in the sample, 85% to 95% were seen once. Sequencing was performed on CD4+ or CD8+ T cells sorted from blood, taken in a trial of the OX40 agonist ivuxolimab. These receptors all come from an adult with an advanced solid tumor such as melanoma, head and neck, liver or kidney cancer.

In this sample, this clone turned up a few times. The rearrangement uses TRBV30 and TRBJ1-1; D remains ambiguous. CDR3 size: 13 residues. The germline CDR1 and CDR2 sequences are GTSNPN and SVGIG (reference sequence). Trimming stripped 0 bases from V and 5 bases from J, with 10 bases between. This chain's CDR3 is CAWSVSRDTEAFF. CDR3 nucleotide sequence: TGTGCCTGGAGTGTATCCCGGGATACTGAAGCTTTCTTT.

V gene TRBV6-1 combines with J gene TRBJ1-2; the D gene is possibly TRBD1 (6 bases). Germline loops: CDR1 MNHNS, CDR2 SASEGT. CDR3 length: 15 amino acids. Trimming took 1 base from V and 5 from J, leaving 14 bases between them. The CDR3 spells CASSEGQGGDYGYTF. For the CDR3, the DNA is TGTGCCAGCAGTGAAGGGCAAGGGGGAGATTATGGCTACACCTTC.

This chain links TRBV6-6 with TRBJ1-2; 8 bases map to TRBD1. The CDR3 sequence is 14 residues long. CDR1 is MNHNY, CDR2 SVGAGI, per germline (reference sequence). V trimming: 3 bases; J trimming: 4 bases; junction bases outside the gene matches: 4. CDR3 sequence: CASSYGQGAYGYTF. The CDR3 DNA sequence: TGTGCCAGCAGTTATGGTCAGGGGGCCTATGGCTACACCTTC.

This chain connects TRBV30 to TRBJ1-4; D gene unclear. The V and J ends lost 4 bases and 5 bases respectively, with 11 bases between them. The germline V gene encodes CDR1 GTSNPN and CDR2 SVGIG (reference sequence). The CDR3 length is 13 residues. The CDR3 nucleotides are TGTGCCTGGAACGCTGGGGTAAATGAAAAACTGTTTTTT. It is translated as CAWNAGVNEKLFF.

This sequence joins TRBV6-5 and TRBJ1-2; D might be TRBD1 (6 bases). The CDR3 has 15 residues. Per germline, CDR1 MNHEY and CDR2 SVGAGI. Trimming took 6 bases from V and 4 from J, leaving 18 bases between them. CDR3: CASRILETGFYGYTF. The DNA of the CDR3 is TGTGCCAGCAGGATACTCGAGACAGGCTTCTATGGCTACACCTTC.

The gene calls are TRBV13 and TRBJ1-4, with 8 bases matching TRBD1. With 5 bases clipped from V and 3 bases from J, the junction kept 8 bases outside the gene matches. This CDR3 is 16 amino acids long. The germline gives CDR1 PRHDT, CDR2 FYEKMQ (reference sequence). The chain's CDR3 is CASSADQGAANEKLFF. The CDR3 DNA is TGTGCCAGCAGCGCCGACCAGGGGGCGGCTAATGAAAAACTGTTTTTT.

The CDR3 region is CASSRPAAANGYTF. The DNA of the CDR3 is TGTGCCAGCAGCCGCCCGGCGGCGGCCAATGGCTACACCTTC. The chain joins TRBV11-1 to TRBJ1-2; unclear D gene. The V gene lost 5 bases and the J gene lost 6 bases, with 16 bases spanning the gap. This CDR3 is 14 amino acids long. Germline lookup yields CDR1 SGHAT and CDR2 FQDESV (reference sequence).

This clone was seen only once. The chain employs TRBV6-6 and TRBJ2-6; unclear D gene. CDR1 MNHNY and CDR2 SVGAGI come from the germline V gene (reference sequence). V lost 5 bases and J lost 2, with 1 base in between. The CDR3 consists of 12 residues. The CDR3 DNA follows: TGTGCCAGCAGTCCTGGGGCCAACGTCCTGACTTTC. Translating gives CASSPGANVLTF.

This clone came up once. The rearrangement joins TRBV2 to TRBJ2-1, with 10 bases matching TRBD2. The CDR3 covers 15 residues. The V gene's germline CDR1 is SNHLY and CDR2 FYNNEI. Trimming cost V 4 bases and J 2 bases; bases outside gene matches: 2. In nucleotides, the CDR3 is TGTGCCAGCAGTGGGACTAGCGGAGCCTACAATGAGCAGTTCTTC. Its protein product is CASSGTSGAYNEQFF.

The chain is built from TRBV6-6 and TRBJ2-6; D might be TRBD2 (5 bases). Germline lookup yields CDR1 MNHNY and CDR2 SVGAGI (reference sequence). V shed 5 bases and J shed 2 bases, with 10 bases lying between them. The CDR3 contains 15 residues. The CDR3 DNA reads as TGTGCCAGCAGTCGCCTCGGGGCTGGGGCCAACGTCCTGACTTTC. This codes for CASSRLGAGANVLTF.

CDR3 amino acids: CASSFAQRENYGYTF. The CDR3 DNA reads TGTGCCAGCAGTTTCGCCCAAAGGGAGAACTATGGCTACACCTTC. The V and J genes are TRBV28 and TRBJ1-2; D unclear. Trimming cost V 3 bases and J 2 bases, with 13 bases left between them. The V gene's germline CDR1 is MDHEN and CDR2 SYDVKM. This CDR3 spans 15 amino acids.

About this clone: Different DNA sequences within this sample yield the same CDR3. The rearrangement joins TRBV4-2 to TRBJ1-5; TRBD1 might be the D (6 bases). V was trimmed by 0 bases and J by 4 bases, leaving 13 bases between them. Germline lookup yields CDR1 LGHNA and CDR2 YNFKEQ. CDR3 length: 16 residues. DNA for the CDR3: TGTGCCAGCAGCCAAGATGGGGGAGGGACAAATCAGCCCCAGCATTTT. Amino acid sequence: CASSQDGGGTNQPQHF.

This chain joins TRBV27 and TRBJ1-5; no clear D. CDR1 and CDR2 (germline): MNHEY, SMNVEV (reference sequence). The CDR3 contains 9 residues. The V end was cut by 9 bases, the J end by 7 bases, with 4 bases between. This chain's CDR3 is CASKQPQHF. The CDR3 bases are TGTGCCAGTAAACAGCCCCAGCATTTT.

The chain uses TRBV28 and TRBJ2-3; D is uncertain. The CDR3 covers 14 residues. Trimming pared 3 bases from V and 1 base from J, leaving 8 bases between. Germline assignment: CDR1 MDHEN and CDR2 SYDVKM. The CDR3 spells CASSLGGGTDTQYF. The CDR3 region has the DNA TGTGCCAGCAGTTTGGGCGGAGGCACAGATACGCAGTATTTT.

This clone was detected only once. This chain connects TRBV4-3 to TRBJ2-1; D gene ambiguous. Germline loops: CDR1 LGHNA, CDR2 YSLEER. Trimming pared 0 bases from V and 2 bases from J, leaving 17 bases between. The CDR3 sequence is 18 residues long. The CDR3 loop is CASSQESFLQSPYNEQFF. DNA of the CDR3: TGCGCCAGCAGCCAAGAAAGTTTCTTGCAGAGCCCCTACAATGAGCAGTTCTTC.

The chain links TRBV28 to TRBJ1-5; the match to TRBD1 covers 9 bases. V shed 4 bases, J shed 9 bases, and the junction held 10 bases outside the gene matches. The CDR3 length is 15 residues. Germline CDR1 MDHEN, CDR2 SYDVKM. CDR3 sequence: CASSYRDRDFRPQHF. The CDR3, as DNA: TGTGCCAGCAGTTACCGGGACAGGGATTTTCGGCCCCAGCATTTT.

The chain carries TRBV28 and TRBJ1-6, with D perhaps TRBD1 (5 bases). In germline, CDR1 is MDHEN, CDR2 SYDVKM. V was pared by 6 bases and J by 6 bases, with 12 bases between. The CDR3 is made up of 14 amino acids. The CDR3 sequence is CASRLGASNSPLHF. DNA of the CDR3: TGTGCCAGCAGACTAGGGGCAAGTAATTCACCCCTCCACTTT.

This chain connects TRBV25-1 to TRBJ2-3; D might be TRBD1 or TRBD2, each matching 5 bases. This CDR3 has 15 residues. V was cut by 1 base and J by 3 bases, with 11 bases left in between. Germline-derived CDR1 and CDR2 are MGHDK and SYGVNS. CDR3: CASSEWSWGTDTQYF. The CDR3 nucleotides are TGTGCCAGCAGTGAATGGAGCTGGGGGACAGATACGCAGTATTTT. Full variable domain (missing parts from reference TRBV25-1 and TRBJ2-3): EADIYQTPRYLVIGTGKKITLECSQTMGHDKMYWYQQDPGMELHLIHYSYGVNSTEKGDLSSESTVSRIRTEHFPLTLESARPSHTSQYLCASSEWSWGTDTQYFGPGTRLTVL.

In DNA, the CDR3 is TGTGCCAGCAGCATGCGCACAGATACGCAGTATTTT. Its translation is CASSMRTDTQYF. V and J are TRBV5-5 and TRBJ2-3; no firm D call. This CDR3 has 12 amino acids. CDR1 SGHKS and CDR2 YYEKEE come from the germline V gene (reference sequence). V was trimmed by 4 bases and J by 1 base, leaving 4 bases between them.

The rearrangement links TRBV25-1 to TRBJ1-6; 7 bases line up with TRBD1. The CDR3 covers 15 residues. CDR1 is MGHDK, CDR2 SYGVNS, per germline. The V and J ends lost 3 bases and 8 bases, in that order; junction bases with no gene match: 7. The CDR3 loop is CASSESGTAYSPLHF. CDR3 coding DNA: TGTGCCAGCAGTGAGTCCGGGACAGCTTATTCACCCCTCCACTTT.

CDR3 nucleotides: TGTGCCACCAGCAGAGGGGAGCCACGCCTTAACTATGGCTACACCTTC. Residues: CATSRGEPRLNYGYTF. The chain carries TRBV15 and TRBJ1-2; D gene ambiguous. The length of the CDR3 is 16 residues. Germline V gene data show CDR1 as LNHNV and CDR2 as YYDKDF (reference sequence). V lost 1 base and J 1 base, leaving 13 bases between the germline ends.

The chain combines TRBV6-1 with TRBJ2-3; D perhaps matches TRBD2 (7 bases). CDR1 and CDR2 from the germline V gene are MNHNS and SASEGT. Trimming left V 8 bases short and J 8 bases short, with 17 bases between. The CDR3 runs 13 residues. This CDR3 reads CASLKGGVSTQYF. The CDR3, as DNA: TGTGCCAGCCTCAAAGGGGGGGTGAGTACGCAGTATTTT.